Listed below are T cell receptor beta chains from one sample, sequenced in a study of blood T cells in healthy people across ages. Via MiXCR, TCRdb re-called the 5' RACE reads, giving one row per CDR3 protein. The data hold fewer than 700,000 distinct CDR3 sequences, with around half observed a single time. The sample was blood. Receptors originate from a man older than 75 in good health. CDR3s include the opening cysteine and the closing phenylalanine or tryptophan. The D gene is left open where the match is weak. Rows give clone size only sometimes, using once, few, many, or a class for an expanded clone.

TRBJ2-1 TRBV7-2 few NA CASSLGTIAPGQFF TGTGCCAGCAGCTTAGGGACTATCGCCCCCGGGCAGTTCTTC
TRBJ1-2 TRBV7-2 NA NA CASSLGDRRGYTF TGTGCCAGCAGCTTAGGGGACCGGCGAGGCTACACCTTC
TRBJ2-1 TRBV20-1 once TRBD2 CSATRGTSGCNEQFF TGCAGTGCAACTCGGGGGACTAGCGGATGCAATGAGCAGTTCTTC
TRBJ2-4 TRBV20-1 few TRBD2 CSARDRGGTAGNIQYF TGCAGTGCTAGAGATCGGGGGGGGACCGCCGGAAACATTCAGTACTTC
TRBJ2-1 TRBV7-9 few NA CASLAQGNTNNEQFF TGTGCCAGCTTAGCTCAGGGGAACACAAACAATGAGCAGTTCTTC
TRBJ2-7 TRBV29-1 few TRBD1 CSVGQGRGEQYF TGCAGCGTGGGACAGGGGAGAGGCGAGCAGTACTTC
TRBJ2-3 TRBV7-9 few NA CAIPVGNTQYF TGTGCCATCCCCGTTGGTAACACGCAGTATTTT
TRBJ2-1 TRBV24-1 NA TRBD1 CATRDRVREEQFF TGTGCCACCAGGGACAGGGTCAGGGAGGAGCAGTTCTTC
TRBJ1-6 TRBV7-2 NA NA CASTARGSYNSPLHF TGTGCCAGCACCGCCAGGGGATCCTATAATTCACCCCTCCACTTT
TRBJ2-1 TRBV7-2 few TRBD2 CASSLNRLAGYNEQFF TGTGCCAGCAGCTTAAACCGACTAGCGGGTTACAATGAGCAGTTCTTC
TRBJ1-5 TRBV30 NA NA CAWNRGGNQPQHF TGTGCCTGGAACCGAGGGGGCAATCAGCCCCAGCATTTT
TRBJ2-5 TRBV12-3/TRBV12-4 few NA CASSPQVAGGGTQYF TGTGCCAGCAGCCCCCAGGTTGCCGGCGGTGGGACCCAGTACTTC
TRBJ2-1 TRBV20-1 NA TRBD2 CSANPTSGTVEQFF TGCAGTGCTAACCCGACTAGCGGGACTGTCGAGCAGTTCTTC
TRBJ2-1 TRBV9 NA NA CASSVGGETNEQSF TGTGCCAGCAGCGTAGGCGGGGAGACCAATGAGCAGTCCTTC
TRBJ2-7 TRBV6-2/TRBV6-3 NA TRBD2 CASRGSGTASQYF TGTGCCAGCAGGGGGAGCGGGACCGCAAGCCAGTACTTC
TRBJ2-5 TRBV5-1 NA TRBD1 CASSSITAGGETQYF TGCGCCAGCAGCTCCATAACGGCAGGGGGAGAGACCCAGTACTTC
TRBJ2-2 TRBV28 NA NA CASSLWGDGELFF TGTGCCAGCAGTTTATGGGGCGACGGGGAGCTGTTTTTT
TRBJ1-2 TRBV12-3/TRBV12-4 few NA CASSLGVYYGYTF TGTGCCAGCAGTTTGGGGGTTTATTATGGCTACACCTTC
TRBJ2-7 TRBV29-1 NA NA CSVEDHSLGPQYF TGCAGCGTTGAAGATCACTCGTTAGGTCCGCAGTACTTC
TRBJ2-4 TRBV20-1 NA NA CSASGGQPPKNIQYF TGCAGTGCTAGCGGTGGACAACCCCCTAAAAACATTCAGTACTTC
TRBJ1-6 TRBV7-2 NA TRBD1 CASTSGTQGGPLHF TGTGCCAGCACCTCCGGGACACAGGGGGGACCCCTCCACTTT
TRBJ1-4 TRBV3-1 NA NA CASSQQGAGEKLFF TGTGCCAGCAGCCAGCAAGGGGCCGGTGAAAAACTGTTTTTT
TRBJ1-1 TRBV9 few TRBD1 CASSAPGTGLPEAFF TGTGCCAGCAGCGCCCCCGGGACAGGGCTCCCTGAAGCTTTCTTT
TRBJ2-4 TRBV18 few TRBD1 CASSSTGGEAKNIQYF TGTGCCAGCTCATCTACAGGGGGCGAGGCCAAAAACATTCAGTACTTC
TRBJ1-5 TRBV20-1 NA NA CSARVGSGNQPQHF TGCAGTGCTAGAGTTGGGTCTGGCAATCAGCCCCAGCATTTT
TRBJ2-1 TRBV6-1 many NA CASNNVYVGGTSSYNEQFF TGTGCCAGCAATAACGTTTACGTCGGCGGGACGAGCTCCTACAATGAGCAGTTCTTC
TRBJ1-2 TRBV7-9 many TRBD1 CASSLKDRGNYGYTF TGTGCCAGCAGCTTAAAAGACAGGGGAAATTATGGCTACACCTTC
TRBJ2-7 TRBV29-1 NA TRBD1 CSVEDNRGTGVREQYF TGCAGCGTTGAAGATAATCGAGGGACAGGGGTTCGGGAGCAGTACTTC
TRBJ2-1 TRBV4-3 NA NA CASSQDPPGSDTREQFF TGCGCCAGCAGCCAAGACCCTCCCGGGAGCGATACTAGAGAGCAGTTCTTC
TRBJ1-3 TRBV30 NA NA CAWTPLWGESGNTIYF TGTGCCTGGACTCCCCTATGGGGCGAGTCTGGAAACACCATATATTTT
TRBJ2-7 TRBV5-1 NA NA CASSLPGTGHNEQYF TGCGCCAGCAGCTTACCCGGGACTGGACACAATGAGCAGTACTTC
TRBJ1-1 TRBV10-1 NA NA CASSDRGRGKTEAFF TGCGCCAGCAGTGATCGTGGCCGGGGGAAAACTGAAGCTTTCTTT
TRBJ2-7 TRBV6-2/TRBV6-3 NA NA CASTWGTYEQYF TGTGCCAGCACCTGGGGAACCTACGAGCAGTACTTC
TRBJ1-2 TRBV2 NA NA CASSLGQISYYGYTF TGTGCCAGCAGTCTCGGACAGATTTCTTACTATGGCTACACCTTC
TRBJ2-3 TRBV10-1 NA NA CASSESGQDTQYF TGCGCCAGCAGTGAGTCGGGACAAGATACGCAGTATTTT
TRBJ2-2 TRBV6-6 NA NA CASSYQGAGSRRELFF TGTGCCAGCAGTTATCAGGGCGCGGGCTCGAGAAGGGAGCTGTTTTTT
TRBJ2-7 TRBV10-3 NA NA CASRPVSSYEQYF TGTGCCAGCAGACCAGTTTCATCCTACGAGCAGTACTTC
TRBJ2-3 TRBV19 NA NA CASSSGQTALDTQYF TGTGCCAGTAGCTCCGGACAGACCGCACTTGATACGCAGTATTTT
TRBJ1-4 TRBV14 NA NA CASSQTLQSLLFF TGTGCCAGCAGCCAAACCCTACAGAGCTTACTGTTTTTT
TRBJ2-4 TRBV5-6 NA NA CASSFRGAKNIQYF TGTGCCAGCAGCTTCAGGGGAGCCAAAAACATTCAGTACTTC
TRBJ1-5 TRBV7-2 NA NA CASSFMGSNQPQHF TGTGCCAGCAGCTTTATGGGGAGCAATCAGCCCCAGCATTTT
TRBJ2-7 TRBV7-2 NA TRBD1 CASSVNRGYEQYF TGTGCCAGCAGCGTAAACAGGGGTTACGAGCAGTACTTC
TRBJ1-1 TRBV7-9 NA TRBD1 CASSLTGGSHTEAFF TGTGCCAGCAGCCTGACAGGGGGCTCCCACACTGAAGCTTTCTTT
TRBJ1-4 TRBV6-6 many NA CASRVRDNNEKLFF TGTGCCAGCAGGGTCCGGGACAATAATGAAAAACTGTTTTTT
TRBJ2-7 TRBV28 NA TRBD1 CASSPSVGGREQYF TGTGCCAGCAGTCCCAGCGTAGGGGGCAGGGAGCAGTACTTC
TRBJ2-4 TRBV28 once TRBD2 CASSPPGGKNIQYF TGTGCCAGCAGTCCACCGGGGGGCAAAAACATTCAGTACTTC
TRBJ2-7 TRBV7-2 NA TRBD2 CASSSPGLAYEQYF TGTGCCAGCAGCTCGCCGGGACTAGCCTACGAGCAGTACTTC
TRBJ1-1 TRBV5-5 NA TRBD1 CASSTHTGTGDTAFF TGTGCCAGCAGCACGCACACCGGGACAGGGGACACAGCTTTCTTT
TRBJ1-6 TRBV2 NA NA CASSGPGNSPLHF TGTGCCAGCTCGGGCCCTGGGAATTCACCCCTCCACTTT
TRBJ2-5 TRBV5-1 NA NA CASAGTTGTQETQYF TGCGCCAGCGCAGGAACGACAGGCACTCAAGAGACCCAGTACTTC
TRBJ2-1 TRBV7-2 NA TRBD1 CASSSTGGLAKGEQFF TGTGCCAGCAGCTCGACAGGGGGCTTGGCTAAGGGTGAGCAGTTCTTC
TRBJ1-4 TRBV5-6 NA NA CASTGLPADEKLFF TGTGCCAGCACTGGGCTGCCTGCGGATGAAAAACTGTTTTTT
TRBJ2-7 TRBV7-2 NA TRBD1 CASSLAGQGAFYEQYF TGTGCCAGCAGCTTAGCGGGACAGGGGGCGTTCTACGAGCAGTACTTC